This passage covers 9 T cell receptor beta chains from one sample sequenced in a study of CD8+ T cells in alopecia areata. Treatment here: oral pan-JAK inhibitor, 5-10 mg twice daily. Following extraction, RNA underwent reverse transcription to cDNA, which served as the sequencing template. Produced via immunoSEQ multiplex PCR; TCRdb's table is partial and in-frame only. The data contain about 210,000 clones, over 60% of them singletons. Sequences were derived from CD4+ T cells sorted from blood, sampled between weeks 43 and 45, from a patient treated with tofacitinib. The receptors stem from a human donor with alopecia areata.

The CDR3 nucleotides are TGTGCCAGCAGCTTAGTAGAGGGGGCCTCATGCGAGCAGTACTTC. Translated: CASSLVEGASCEQYF. This chain uses TRBV7-9 with TRBJ2-7; 7 bases fit TRBD1. The germline V gene has CDR1 SEHNR and CDR2 FQNEAQ (reference sequence). The junction had 9 bases not matched to a gene; V was cut back by 1 base and J by 6 bases. The CDR3 loop spans 15 amino acids.

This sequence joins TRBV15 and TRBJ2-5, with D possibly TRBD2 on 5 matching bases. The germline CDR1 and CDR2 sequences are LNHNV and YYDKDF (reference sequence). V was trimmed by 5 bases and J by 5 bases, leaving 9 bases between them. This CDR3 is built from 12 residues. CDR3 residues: CATSPRGETQYF. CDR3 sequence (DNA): TGTGCCACCAGCCCACGCGGGGAGACCCAGTACTTC.

The CDR3 bases are TGTGCCAGCGGTACTAGCGGGGCACCGCCAGAGACCCAGTACTTC. Its protein is CASGTSGAPPETQYF. This chain uses TRBV28 with TRBJ2-5, with TRBD2 matching over 10 bases. Germline CDR1 and CDR2: MDHEN and SYDVKM. The V segment lost 8 bases and the J segment 4 bases; nucleotides outside the gene matches: 10. This CDR3 region has 15 residues.

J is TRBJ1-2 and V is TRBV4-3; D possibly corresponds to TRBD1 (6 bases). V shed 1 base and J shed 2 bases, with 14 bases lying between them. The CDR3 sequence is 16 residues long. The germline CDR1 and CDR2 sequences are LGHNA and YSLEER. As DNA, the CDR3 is TGCGCCAGCAGCCAAGCCTGGGGGGGACAAAACTATGGCTACACCTTC. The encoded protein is CASSQAWGGQNYGYTF.

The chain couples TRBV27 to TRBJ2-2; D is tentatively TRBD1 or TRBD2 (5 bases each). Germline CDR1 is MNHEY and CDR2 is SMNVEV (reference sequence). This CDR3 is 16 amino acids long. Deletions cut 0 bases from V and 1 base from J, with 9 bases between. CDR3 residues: CASSLSGTRNTGELFF. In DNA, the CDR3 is TGTGCCAGCAGTTTATCCGGGACGAGGAACACCGGGGAGCTGTTTTTT.

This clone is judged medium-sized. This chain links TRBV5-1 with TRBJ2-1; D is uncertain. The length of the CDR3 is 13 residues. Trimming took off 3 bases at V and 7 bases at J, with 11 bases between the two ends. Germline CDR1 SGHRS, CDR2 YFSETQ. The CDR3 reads CASSYSNLNEQFF. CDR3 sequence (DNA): TGCGCCAGCAGCTATTCAAATCTTAATGAGCAGTTCTTC.

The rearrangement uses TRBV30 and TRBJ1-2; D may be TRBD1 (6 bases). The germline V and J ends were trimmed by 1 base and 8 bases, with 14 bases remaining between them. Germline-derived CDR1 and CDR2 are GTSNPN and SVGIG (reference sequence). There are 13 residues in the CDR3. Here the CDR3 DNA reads TGTGCCTGGAGTGGGTCAGGGGAGGGCGGCTACACCTTC. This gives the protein CAWSGSGEGGYTF. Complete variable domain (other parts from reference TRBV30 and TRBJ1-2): SQTIHQWPATLVQPVGSPLSLECTVEGTSNPNLYWYRQAAGRGLQLLFYSVGIGQISSEVPQNLSASRPQDRQFILSSKKLLLSDSGFYLCAWSGSGEGGYTFGSGTRLTVV.

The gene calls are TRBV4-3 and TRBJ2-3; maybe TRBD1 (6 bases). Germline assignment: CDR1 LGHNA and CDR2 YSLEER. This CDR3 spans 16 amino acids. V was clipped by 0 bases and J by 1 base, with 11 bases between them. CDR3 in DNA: TGCGCCAGCAGCCAAGATAGGCAGGGGCGCACAGATACGCAGTATTTT. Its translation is CASSQDRQGRTDTQYF.

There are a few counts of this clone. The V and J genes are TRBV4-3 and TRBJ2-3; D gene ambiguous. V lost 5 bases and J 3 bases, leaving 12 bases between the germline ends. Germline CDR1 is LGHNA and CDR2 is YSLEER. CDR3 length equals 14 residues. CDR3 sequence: CASSEHPQTDTQYF. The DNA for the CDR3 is TGCGCCAGCAGCGAGCATCCACAGACAGATACGCAGTATTTT.